Below, 24 T cell receptor beta chains from the same sample are listed, as sequenced in a study of cytomegalovirus exposure and HLA in healthy donors. The PCR ran on 60 Vbeta and 13 Jbeta primers. Using immunoSEQ multiplex PCR, the repertoire was profiled, and TCRdb retains in-frame clones only, with some absent. The table records fewer than 250,000 clones, more than 70% of them present only once. Input material: PBMCs. These receptors were obtained from a man under 40 in good health and CMV-seropositive.

V and J are TRBV7-2 and TRBJ2-2; 9 nucleotides line up with TRBD2. Germline V gives CDR1 SGHTA, CDR2 FQGNSA. V lost 0 bases and J lost 4; bases outside the gene matches: 3. CDR3 length: 16 residues. In DNA form, the CDR3 reads TGTGCCAGCAGCTTAGCGCGGGGGGGCGTCACCGGGGAGCTGTTTTTT. Translated: CASSLARGGVTGELFF.

This clone has just a few counts. CDR3 bases: TGTGCCAGCAGGGGACAGGGGGCCGGCACTGAAGCTTTCTTT. This codes for CASRGQGAGTEAFF. The chain couples TRBV7-2 to TRBJ1-1, with TRBD1 matching over 12 bases. The CDR3 has 14 amino acids. Germline-derived CDR1 and CDR2 are SGHTA and FQGNSA. Unmatched junction bases numbered 3, after V lost 6 bases and J lost 4 bases.

The chain links TRBV10-3 to TRBJ1-4, with 7 bases matching TRBD1. Germline V CDR1 and CDR2: ENHRY, SYGVKD. V shed 5 bases and J 4 bases; nucleotides not matched to a gene: 7. This CDR3 has 15 residues. The CDR3 bases are TGTGCCATCAGTTCAGGAGGGGGCAGTAATGAAAAACTGTTTTTT. Translated, it gives CAISSGGGSNEKLFF.

The chain combines TRBV11-2 with TRBJ2-5, with D uncertain. This CDR3 is built from 14 residues. Germline V lookup: CDR1 SGHAT, CDR2 FQNNGV. The ends were cut back, 1 base at V and 9 bases at J, with 15 bases in the middle. In DNA form, the CDR3 reads TGTGCCAGCAGCTTAGCGGAGACCTTAAAGGCCCAGTACTTC. Translating it yields CASSLAETLKAQYF.

The chain carries TRBV27 and TRBJ1-2, with D unclear. The CDR3 spans 14 residues. The germline CDR1 and CDR2 sequences are MNHEY and SMNVEV (reference sequence). V was trimmed by 5 bases and J by 5 bases, leaving 15 bases between them. The CDR3 loop is CASSPDHAEYGYTF. The DNA of the CDR3 is TGTGCCAGCAGTCCCGACCATGCGGAGTATGGCTACACCTTC.

The V and J genes are TRBV18 and TRBJ1-4; possible D gene TRBD1, 6 bases. V lost 6 bases, J lost 5 bases, and 13 bases lay in between. Germline V CDR1 and CDR2: KGHSH, LQKENI. The CDR3 runs to 14 residues. The CDR3 sequence: CASSRTEANEKLFF. CDR3 coding DNA: TGTGCCAGCTCCCGGACAGAAGCGAATGAAAAACTGTTTTTT.

V usage is TRBV5-1 and J usage is TRBJ2-2; TRBD1 might be the D (5 bases). There are 14 residues in the CDR3. Trimming stripped 0 bases from V and 4 bases from J, with 7 bases between. Germline V gene data show CDR1 as SGHRS and CDR2 as YFSETQ. Here the CDR3 reads CASSLGQSTGELFF. The DNA of the CDR3 is TGCGCCAGCAGCTTGGGACAGAGCACCGGGGAGCTGTTTTTT. Supplemented by reference TRBV5-1 and TRBJ2-2, the full variable domain reads KAGVTQTPRYLIKTRGQQVTLSCSPISGHRSVSWYQQTPGQGLQFLFEYFSETQRNKGNFPGRFSGRQFSNSRSEMNVSTLELGDSALYLCASSLGQSTGELFFGEGSRLTVL.

The chain is built from TRBV2 and TRBJ2-7; 8 bases map to TRBD2. J gave up 3 bases and V 4 bases, and 5 bases lay outside the gene matches. Per the germline V gene, CDR1 is SNHLY and CDR2 is FYNNEI. The CDR3 loop spans 14 amino acids. The CDR3 protein is CASSAQRGHYEQYF. The CDR3 bases are TGTGCCAGCAGTGCACAGCGGGGGCACTACGAGCAGTACTTC.

The chain links TRBV30 to TRBJ1-6; D gene uncertain. The CDR3 spans 13 residues. CDR1 is GTSNPN and CDR2 is SVGIG in the germline V gene (reference sequence). V was cut by 3 bases and J by 5 bases, with 8 bases left in between. In DNA, the CDR3 is TGTGCCTGGAGCAGCGGAAATAATTCACCCCTCCACTTT. Protein sequence: CAWSSGNNSPLHF.

Only a few counts were recorded for this clone. The chain couples TRBV5-1 to TRBJ2-3; 14 nucleotides align to TRBD2. Germline V lookup: CDR1 SGHRS, CDR2 YFSETQ. The CDR3 totals 18 residues. J was trimmed by 4 bases and V by 4 bases; bases with no gene match: 11. The CDR3 bases are TGCGCCAGCAGCCAAAGACTAGCGGGGGGGCCTTTGTCAGATACGCAGTATTTT. Its translation: CASSQRLAGGPLSDTQYF.

The V call is TRBV9, the J call TRBJ1-6; no clear D. Looked up from germline, CDR1 is SGDLS and CDR2 is YYNGEE. The CDR3 sequence is 16 residues long. V was cut by 0 bases and J by 5 bases, with 12 bases left in between. The CDR3 spells CASSVVGGDDNSPLHF. The CDR3 DNA reads as TGTGCCAGCAGCGTAGTAGGCGGCGATGATAATTCACCCCTCCACTTT.

The chain recombines TRBV30 with TRBJ2-1; 14 nucleotides line up with TRBD2. Germline-derived CDR1 and CDR2 are GTSNPN and SVGIG (reference sequence). The CDR3 has 16 amino acids. Trimming removed 5 bases from V and 7 bases from J; junction bases left unmatched: 10. CDR3 sequence: CAWGGLAGASWNEQFF. The CDR3 coding sequence is TGTGCCTGGGGGGGACTAGCGGGGGCCTCCTGGAATGAGCAGTTCTTC. Drawing the rest from reference TRBV30 and TRBJ2-1, the complete variable domain is SQTIHQWPATLVQPVGSPLSLECTVEGTSNPNLYWYRQAAGRGLQLLFYSVGIGQISSEVPQNLSASRPQDRQFILSSKKLLLSDSGFYLCAWGGLAGASWNEQFFGPGTRLTVL.

About this clone itself: The junction departs from germline at one end; a sequencing error may be responsible. V gene TRBV7-2 combines with J gene TRBJ2-5, with TRBD1 matching 8 bases. Germline loops: CDR1 SGHTA, CDR2 FQGNSA. The CDR3 is made up of 15 amino acids. The CDR3 sequence is CAGSFHAGTGETQYF. CDR3 DNA: TGTGCCGGCAGCTTTCACGCCGGGACAGGAGAGACCCAGTACTTC.

The chain employs TRBV30 and TRBJ1-4, with D maybe TRBD1 (6 bases). Germline V CDR1 and CDR2: GTSNPN, SVGIG (reference sequence). CDR3 length: 13 residues. Trimming left V 4 bases short and J 4 bases short, with 10 bases between. The CDR3 loop reads CAWTGQLNEKLFF. The CDR3 DNA reads TGTGCCTGGACCGGACAGCTTAATGAAAAACTGTTTTTT.

The chain has TRBV11-2 and TRBJ2-3; 8 nucleotides agree with TRBD2. CDR3 size: 15 residues. Trimming took 5 bases from V and 6 from J; bases not matched to a gene: 10. Germline V lookup: CDR1 SGHAT, CDR2 FQNNGV. The CDR3: CASSPGAGGGDTQYF. The DNA for the CDR3 is TGTGCCAGCAGCCCCGGTGCGGGGGGCGGGGATACGCAGTATTTT.

This clone was detected once. The chain recombines TRBV4-3 with TRBJ1-1; D is undetermined. From germline, CDR1 is LGHNA and CDR2 YSLEER. The ends were cut back, 0 bases at V and 0 bases at J, with 8 bases in the middle. This CDR3 has 15 residues. The DNA of the CDR3 is TGCGCCAGCAGCCAAGAGTCCGGGATGAACACTGAAGCTTTCTTT. Amino acid sequence: CASSQESGMNTEAFF.

This clone was seen more than once but under ten times. The chain employs TRBV4-3 and TRBJ1-2, with TRBD1 identical over 7 bases. CDR3 length: 19 amino acids. The germline V gene encodes CDR1 LGHNA and CDR2 YSLEER. The trim removed 0 bases at V and 0 bases at J, leaving 13 bases unmatched. The CDR3 nucleotides are TGCGCCAGCAGCCAAGATACAGGGGTGGGGGCTACTGCTAACTATGGCTACACCTTC. It is translated as CASSQDTGVGATANYGYTF.

This clone was counted between two and nine times. An end of the junction does not agree with germline; a read error may underlie this. V and J are TRBV7-9 and TRBJ2-7; D is perhaps TRBD2 (6 bases). From germline, CDR1 is SEHNR and CDR2 FQNEAQ (reference sequence). The CDR3 is 17 residues long. The CDR3 region has the DNA TGTTCCAGCAGCGAATTTGCGGGGTCATCTACTCGGTACGAGCAGTACTTC. It yields the protein CSSSEFAGSSTRYEQYF. Complete variable domain (other parts from reference TRBV7-9 and TRBJ2-7): DTGVSQNPRHKITKRGQNVTFRCDPISEHNRLYWYRQTLGQGPEFLTYFQNEAQLEKSRLLSDRFSAERPKGSFSTLEIQRTEQGDSAMYLCSSSEFAGSSTRYEQYFGPGTRLTVT.

The chain joins TRBV30 to TRBJ1-5; 8 nucleotides align to TRBD1. The CDR3 runs 13 residues. Trimming took 6 bases from V and 7 from J; bases not matched to a gene: 8. Germline values: CDR1 GTSNPN, CDR2 SVGIG (reference sequence). CDR3 in amino acids: CACQGQGRQPQHF. CDR3 bases: TGTGCCTGCCAAGGACAGGGAAGACAGCCCCAGCATTTT.

The chain is built from TRBV30 and TRBJ1-1; a weak D match, TRBD1 (5 bases). V shed 4 bases and J shed 14 bases, with 23 bases lying between them. This CDR3 spans 13 amino acids. Germline CDR1 and CDR2: GTSNPN and SVGIG (reference sequence). CDR3 region: CAWTPGGSRFVFF. The CDR3 DNA reads TGTGCCTGGACCCCCGGGGGGAGTCGGTTCGTATTCTTT.

The rearrangement links TRBV19 to TRBJ1-2; D not certain. This CDR3 has 15 residues. The V gene's germline CDR1 is LNHDA and CDR2 SQIVND (reference sequence). V lost 5 bases and J 4 bases, leaving 17 bases between the germline ends. DNA for the CDR3: TGTGCCAGTAGTCCACCTACGGGTGCGGGCTATGGCTACACCTTC. It encodes CASSPPTGAGYGYTF. The full variable domain, with the rest looked up from reference TRBV19 and TRBJ1-2, is DGGITQSPKYLFRKEGQNVTLSCEQNLNHDAMYWYRQDPGQGLRLIYYSQIVNDFQKGDIAEGYSVSREKKESFPLTVTSAQKNPTAFYLCASSPPTGAGYGYTFGSGTRLTVV.

This chain joins TRBV15 and TRBJ1-6; 10 nucleotides match TRBD1. The CDR3 has 14 residues. The junction had 0 bases not matched to a gene; V was cut back by 3 bases and J by 7 bases. Germline-derived CDR1 and CDR2 are LNHNV and YYDKDF (reference sequence). CDR3 sequence reads: CATSRGQGNSPLHF. The CDR3 bases are TGTGCCACCAGCAGGGGACAGGGGAATTCACCCCTCCACTTT.

This chain connects TRBV11-3 to TRBJ2-1; 8 bases line up with TRBD1. The germline CDR1 and CDR2 sequences are SGHNT and YENEEA. The CDR3 contains 14 residues. V lost 5 bases to trimming and J lost 3 bases; unmatched junction nucleotides: 3. The CDR3 sequence is CASSLTGDYNEQFF. The CDR3 DNA sequence: TGTGCCAGCAGCCTGACAGGGGACTACAATGAGCAGTTCTTC.

The CDR3 bases are TGCGCCAGCAGCCAAGGACGGGGGGCGGATGCTTTCTTT. As protein: CASSQGRGADAFF. The rearrangement joins TRBV4-1 to TRBJ1-1; weak D call: TRBD1 (6 bases). Germline V lookup: CDR1 MGHRA, CDR2 YSYEKL. V was cut by 1 base and J by 11 bases, with 14 bases left in between. CDR3 length equals 13 residues.